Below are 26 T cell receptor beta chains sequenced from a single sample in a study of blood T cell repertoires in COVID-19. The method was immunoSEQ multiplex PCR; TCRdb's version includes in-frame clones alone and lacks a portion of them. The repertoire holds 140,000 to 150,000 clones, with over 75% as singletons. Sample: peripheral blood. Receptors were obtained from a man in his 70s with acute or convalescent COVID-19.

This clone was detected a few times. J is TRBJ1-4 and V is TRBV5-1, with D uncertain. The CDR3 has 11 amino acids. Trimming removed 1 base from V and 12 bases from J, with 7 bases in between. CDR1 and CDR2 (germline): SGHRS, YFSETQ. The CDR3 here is CASSLFGELFF. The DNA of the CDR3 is TGCGCCAGCAGCTTGTTCGGAGAACTGTTTTTT.

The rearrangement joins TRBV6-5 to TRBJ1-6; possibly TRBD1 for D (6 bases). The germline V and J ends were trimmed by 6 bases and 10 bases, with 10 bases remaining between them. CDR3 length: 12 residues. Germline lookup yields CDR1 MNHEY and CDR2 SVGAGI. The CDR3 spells CASRQGRSPLHF. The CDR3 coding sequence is TGTGCCAGCAGACAGGGTCGATCACCCCTCCACTTT.

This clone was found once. The CDR3 DNA reads TGTGCCAGTAGTACACTAGCGGGCACTAGCACAGATACGCAGTATTTT. This encodes CASSTLAGTSTDTQYF. The chain is built from TRBV19 and TRBJ2-3; 9 bases match TRBD2. The CDR3 is 16 amino acids. The germline gives CDR1 LNHDA, CDR2 SQIVND (reference sequence). The V and J ends lost 4 bases and 0 bases, in that order; junction bases with no gene match: 5.

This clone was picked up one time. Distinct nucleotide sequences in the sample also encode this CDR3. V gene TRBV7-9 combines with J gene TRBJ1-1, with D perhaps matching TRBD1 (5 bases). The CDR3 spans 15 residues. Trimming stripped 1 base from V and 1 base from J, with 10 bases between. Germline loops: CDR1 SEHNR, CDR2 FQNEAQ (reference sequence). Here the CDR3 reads CASSLVAGGNTEAFF. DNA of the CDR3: TGTGCCAGCAGCTTAGTGGCCGGGGGGAACACTGAAGCTTTCTTT. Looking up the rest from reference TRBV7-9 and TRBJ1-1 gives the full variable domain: DTGVSQNPRHKITKRGQNVTFRCDPISEHNRLYWYRQTLGQGPEFLTYFQNEAQLEKSRLLSDRFSAERPKGSFSTLEIQRTEQGDSAMYLCASSLVAGGNTEAFFGQGTRLTVV.

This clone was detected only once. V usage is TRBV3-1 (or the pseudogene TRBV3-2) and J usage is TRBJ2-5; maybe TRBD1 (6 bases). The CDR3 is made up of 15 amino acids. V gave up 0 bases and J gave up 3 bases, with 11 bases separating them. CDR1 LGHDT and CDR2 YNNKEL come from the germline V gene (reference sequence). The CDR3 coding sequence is TGTGCCAGCAGCCAAGATGGGGCAGGGGAAGAGACCCAGTACTTC. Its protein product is CASSQDGAGEETQYF.

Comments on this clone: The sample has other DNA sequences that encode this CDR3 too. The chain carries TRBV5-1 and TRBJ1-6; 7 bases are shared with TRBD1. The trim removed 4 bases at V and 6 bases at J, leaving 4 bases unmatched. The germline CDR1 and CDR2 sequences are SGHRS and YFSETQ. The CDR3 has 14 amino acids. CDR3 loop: CASSAGQSNSPLHF. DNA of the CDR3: TGCGCCAGCAGCGCGGGACAGAGTAATTCACCCCTCCACTTT.

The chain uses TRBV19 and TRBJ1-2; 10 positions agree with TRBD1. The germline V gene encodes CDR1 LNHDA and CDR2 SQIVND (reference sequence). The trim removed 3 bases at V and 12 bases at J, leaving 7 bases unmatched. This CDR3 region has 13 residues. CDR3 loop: CASSIAGQGGHTF. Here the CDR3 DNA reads TGTGCCAGTAGTATCGCCGGACAGGGGGGCCACACCTTC.

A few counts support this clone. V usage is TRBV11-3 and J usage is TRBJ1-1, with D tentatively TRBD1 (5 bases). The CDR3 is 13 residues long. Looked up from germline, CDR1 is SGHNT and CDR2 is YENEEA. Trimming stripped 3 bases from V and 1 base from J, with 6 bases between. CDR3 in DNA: TGTGCCAGCAGCTTTCAGGGGAACACTGAAGCTTTCTTT. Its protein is CASSFQGNTEAFF.

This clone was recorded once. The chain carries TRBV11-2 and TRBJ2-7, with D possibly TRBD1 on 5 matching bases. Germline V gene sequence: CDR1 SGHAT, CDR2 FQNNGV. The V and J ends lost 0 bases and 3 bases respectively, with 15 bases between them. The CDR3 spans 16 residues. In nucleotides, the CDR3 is TGTGCCAGCAGCTTAGATAGGGTACAGGTATACTACGAGCAGTACTTC. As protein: CASSLDRVQVYYEQYF.

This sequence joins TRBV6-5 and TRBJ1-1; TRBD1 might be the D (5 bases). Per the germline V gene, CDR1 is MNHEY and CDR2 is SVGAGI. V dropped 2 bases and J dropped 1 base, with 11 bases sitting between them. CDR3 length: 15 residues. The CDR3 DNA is TGTGCCAGCAGTTACGGGGCAGGCAAGAACACTGAAGCTTTCTTT. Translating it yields CASSYGAGKNTEAFF.

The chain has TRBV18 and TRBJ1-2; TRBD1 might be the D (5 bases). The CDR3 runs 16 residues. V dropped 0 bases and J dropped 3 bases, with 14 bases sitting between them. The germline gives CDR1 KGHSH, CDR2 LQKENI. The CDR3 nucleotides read TGTGCCAGCTCACCACCGTGGCAGGGTGCCGACTATGGCTACACCTTC. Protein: CASSPPWQGADYGYTF.

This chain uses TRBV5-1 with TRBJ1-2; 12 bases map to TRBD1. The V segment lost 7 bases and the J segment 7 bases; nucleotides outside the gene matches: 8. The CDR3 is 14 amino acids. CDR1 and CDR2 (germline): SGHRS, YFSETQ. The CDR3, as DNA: TGCGCCAGCGATCCGGGACAGGGGGCAGGTGGCTACACCTTC. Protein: CASDPGQGAGGYTF.

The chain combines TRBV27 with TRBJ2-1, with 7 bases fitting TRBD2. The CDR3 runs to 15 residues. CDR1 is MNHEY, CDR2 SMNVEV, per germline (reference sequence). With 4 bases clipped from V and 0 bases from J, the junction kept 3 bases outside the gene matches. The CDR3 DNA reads TGTGCCAGCAGTTCCTCGGGAGGCTCCTACAATGAGCAGTTCTTC. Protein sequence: CASSSSGGSYNEQFF.

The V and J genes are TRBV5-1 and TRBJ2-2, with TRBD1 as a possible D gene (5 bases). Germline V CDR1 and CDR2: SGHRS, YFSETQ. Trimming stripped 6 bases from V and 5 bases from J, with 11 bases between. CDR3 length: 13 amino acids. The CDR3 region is CASKQGGTGELFF. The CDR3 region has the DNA TGCGCCAGCAAGCAGGGTGGGACCGGGGAGCTGTTTTTT.

In DNA form, the CDR3 reads TGTGCCAGCAGCCAAGGTACTGGGCAGCAGTACTTC. Its translation: CASSQGTGQQYF. The genes are TRBV3-1 (or the pseudogene TRBV3-2) and TRBJ2-7; D call uncertain. Germline V gene lookup returns CDR1 LGHDT and CDR2 YNNKEL (reference sequence). Trimming pared 1 base from V and 8 bases from J, leaving 9 bases between. The CDR3 contains 12 residues.

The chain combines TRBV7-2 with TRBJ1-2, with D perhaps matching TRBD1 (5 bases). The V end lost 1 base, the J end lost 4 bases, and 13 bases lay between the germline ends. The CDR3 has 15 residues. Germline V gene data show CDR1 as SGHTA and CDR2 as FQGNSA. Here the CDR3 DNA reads TGTGCCAGCAGCTTAGACCCAGGGTTTACCTATGGCTACACCTTC. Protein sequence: CASSLDPGFTYGYTF.

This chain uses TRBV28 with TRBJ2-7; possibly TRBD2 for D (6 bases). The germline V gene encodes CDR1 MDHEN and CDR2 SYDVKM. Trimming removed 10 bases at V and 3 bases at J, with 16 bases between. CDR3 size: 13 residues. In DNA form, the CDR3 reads TGTGCCACCACGACTTTAGCGGACTACGAGCAGTACTTC. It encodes CATTTLADYEQYF.

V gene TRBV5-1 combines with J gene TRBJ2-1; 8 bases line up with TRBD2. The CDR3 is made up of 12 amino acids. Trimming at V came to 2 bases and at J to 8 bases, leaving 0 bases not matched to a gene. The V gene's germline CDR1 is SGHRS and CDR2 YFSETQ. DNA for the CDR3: TGCGCCAGCAGCTTAGCGGGGGATGAGCAGTTCTTC. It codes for CASSLAGDEQFF. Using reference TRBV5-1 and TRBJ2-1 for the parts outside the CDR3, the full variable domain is KAGVTQTPRYLIKTRGQQVTLSCSPISGHRSVSWYQQTPGQGLQFLFEYFSETQRNKGNFPGRFSGRQFSNSRSEMNVSTLELGDSALYLCASSLAGDEQFFGPGTRLTVL.

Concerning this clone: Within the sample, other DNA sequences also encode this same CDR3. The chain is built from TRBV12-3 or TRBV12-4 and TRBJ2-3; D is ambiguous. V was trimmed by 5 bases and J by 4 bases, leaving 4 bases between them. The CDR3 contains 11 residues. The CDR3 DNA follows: TGTGCCAGCAGTCCGGCAGATACGCAGTATTTT. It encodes CASSPADTQYF.

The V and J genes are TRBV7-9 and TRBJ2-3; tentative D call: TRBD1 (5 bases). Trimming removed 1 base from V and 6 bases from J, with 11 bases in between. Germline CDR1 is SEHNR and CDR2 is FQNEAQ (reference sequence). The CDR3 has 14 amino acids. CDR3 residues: CASSLEDPGDTQYF. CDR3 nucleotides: TGTGCCAGCAGCTTAGAGGACCCAGGGGATACGCAGTATTTT.

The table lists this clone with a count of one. CDR3 protein: CAWSRQGAHEQYF. In nucleotides, the CDR3 is TGTGCCTGGAGTCGACAGGGGGCTCACGAGCAGTACTTC. V usage is TRBV30 and J usage is TRBJ2-7; 10 bases match TRBD1. Germline V gene sequence: CDR1 GTSNPN, CDR2 SVGIG (reference sequence). This CDR3 comprises 13 residues. J gave up 5 bases and V 2 bases, and 3 bases lay outside the gene matches.

CDR3 in amino acids: CATGTDYNEQFF. The CDR3 DNA follows: TGCGCCACCGGGACAGATTACAATGAGCAGTTCTTC. The V gene is TRBV10-1, the J gene TRBJ2-1, with 7 bases identical to TRBD1. V shed 10 bases and J 4 bases; nucleotides not matched to a gene: 4. Germline V lookup: CDR1 WNHNN, CDR2 SYGVQD (reference sequence). The CDR3 is 12 amino acids.

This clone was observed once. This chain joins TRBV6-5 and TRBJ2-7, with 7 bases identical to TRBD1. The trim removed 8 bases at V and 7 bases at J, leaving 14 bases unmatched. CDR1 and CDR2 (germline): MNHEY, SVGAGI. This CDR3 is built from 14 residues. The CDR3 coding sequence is TGTGCCAGCCAATCCGGGACAGTTCTAGGGGAGCAGTACTTC. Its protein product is CASQSGTVLGEQYF.

CDR3 coding DNA: TGTGCCAGCAGTCCCCAGCTAACAGGAATTACCTTC. It specifies CASSPQLTGITF. The chain links TRBV12-3 or TRBV12-4 to TRBJ1-2, with D possibly TRBD1 on 5 matching bases. V dropped 5 bases and J dropped 14 bases, with 18 bases sitting between them. The CDR3 runs to 12 residues.

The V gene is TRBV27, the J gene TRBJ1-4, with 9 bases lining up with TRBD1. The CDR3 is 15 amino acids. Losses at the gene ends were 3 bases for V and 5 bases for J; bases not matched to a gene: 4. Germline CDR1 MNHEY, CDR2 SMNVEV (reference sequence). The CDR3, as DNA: TGTGCCAGCAGTTTCTATGGGACAGGGAATGAAAAACTGTTTTTT. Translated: CASSFYGTGNEKLFF.

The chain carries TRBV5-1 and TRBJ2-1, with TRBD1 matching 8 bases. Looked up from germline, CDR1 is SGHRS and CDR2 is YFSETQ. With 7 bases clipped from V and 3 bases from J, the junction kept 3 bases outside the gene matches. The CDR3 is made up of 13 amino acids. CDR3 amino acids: CASGTGGYNEQFF. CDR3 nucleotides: TGCGCCAGCGGAACAGGGGGCTACAATGAGCAGTTCTTC.